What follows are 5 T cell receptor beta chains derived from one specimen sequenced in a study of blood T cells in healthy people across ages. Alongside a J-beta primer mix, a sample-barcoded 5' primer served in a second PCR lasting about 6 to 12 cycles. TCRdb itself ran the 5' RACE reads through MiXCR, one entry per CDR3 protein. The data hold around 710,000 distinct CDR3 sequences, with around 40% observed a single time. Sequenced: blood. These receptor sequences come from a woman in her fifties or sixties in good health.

The CDR3: CASSLGVVSTEAFF. CDR3 nucleotide sequence: TGCGCCAGCAGCCTGGGGGTTGTGAGCACTGAAGCTTTCTTT. The chain recombines TRBV5-1 with TRBJ1-1, with a weak D call TRBD1 (5 bases). The CDR3 spans 14 residues. Germline-derived CDR1 and CDR2 are SGHRS and YFSETQ. V was clipped by 4 bases and J by 4 bases, with 14 bases between them.

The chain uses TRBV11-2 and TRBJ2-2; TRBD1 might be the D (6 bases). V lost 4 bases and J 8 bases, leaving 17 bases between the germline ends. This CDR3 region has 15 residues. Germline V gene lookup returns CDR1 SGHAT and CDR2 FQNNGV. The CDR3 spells CASSSTNRVPGELFF. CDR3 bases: TGTGCCAGCAGCTCCACCAACAGGGTTCCTGGGGAGCTGTTTTTT. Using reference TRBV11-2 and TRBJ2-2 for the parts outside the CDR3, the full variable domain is EAGVAQSPRYKIIEKRQSVAFWCNPISGHATLYWYQQILGQGPKLLIQFQNNGVVDDSQLPKDRFSAERLKGVDSTLKIQPAKLEDSAVYLCASSSTNRVPGELFFGEGSRLTVL.

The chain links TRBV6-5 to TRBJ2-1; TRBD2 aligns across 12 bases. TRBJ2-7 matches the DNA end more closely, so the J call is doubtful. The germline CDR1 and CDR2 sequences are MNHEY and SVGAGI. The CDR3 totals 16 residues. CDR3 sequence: CASSGLAGSVRNEQYF. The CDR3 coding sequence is TGTGCCAGCAGCGGACTAGCGGGGAGTGTGAGGAATGAGCAGTACTTC.

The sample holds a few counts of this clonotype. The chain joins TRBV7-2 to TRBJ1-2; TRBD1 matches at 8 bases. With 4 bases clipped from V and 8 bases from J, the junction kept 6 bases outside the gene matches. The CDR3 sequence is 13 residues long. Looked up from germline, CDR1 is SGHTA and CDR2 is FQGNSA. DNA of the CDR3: TGTGCCAGCAGCTCCGGACAGGGCCTCGGCTACACCTTC. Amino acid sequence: CASSSGQGLGYTF.

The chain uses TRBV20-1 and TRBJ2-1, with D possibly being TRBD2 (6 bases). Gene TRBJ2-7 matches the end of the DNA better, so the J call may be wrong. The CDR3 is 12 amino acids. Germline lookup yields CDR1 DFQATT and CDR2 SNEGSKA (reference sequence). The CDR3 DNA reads TGCAGTGCACCTCCGGACTACCGGGAGCAGTACTTC. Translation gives CSAPPDYREQYF.